Listed here are 20 T cell receptor beta chains from one sample, sequenced in a study of identical twins. TCRdb re-called the 5' RACE reads with MiXCR, one entry per CDR3 protein. The sample shows approximately 210,000 distinct CDR3 sequences, approximately 9% of them seen only once. Sequences were obtained from memory (CD45RO+) T cells sorted from blood. The receptors here all came from a woman in her late teens or twenties in good health.

This clonotype has just a few counts. This chain links TRBV7-8 with TRBJ1-1; D remains ambiguous. This CDR3 has 17 residues. Trimming shortened V by 0 bases and J by 1 base, and 15 bases separated the two germline ends. Germline V lookup: CDR1 SGHVS, CDR2 FQNEAQ. CDR3 protein: CASSLAPGLGRNTEAFF. DNA of the CDR3: TGTGCCAGCAGCTTAGCGCCGGGCTTGGGGAGGAACACTGAAGCTTTCTTT.

This clonotype was recorded a few times. The chain couples TRBV28 to TRBJ1-2, with TRBD1 identical over 8 bases. CDR1 is MDHEN, CDR2 SYDVKM, per germline. V lost 5 bases and J lost 4; bases outside the gene matches: 3. The CDR3 is made up of 13 amino acids. CDR3 sequence: CASSRTGTYGYTF. CDR3 DNA sequence: TGTGCCAGCAGTCGGACAGGGACCTATGGCTACACCTTC.

The table lists this clonotype with many counts. The rearrangement uses TRBV20-1 and TRBJ1-1; D unresolved. The CDR3 loop spans 15 amino acids. CDR1 DFQATT and CDR2 SNEGSKA come from the germline V gene (reference sequence). The ends were cut back, 0 bases at V and 6 bases at J, with 17 bases in the middle. In DNA, the CDR3 is TGCAGTGCTAGAGATCCACTGGGGAGGAGGTCTGAAGCTTTCTTT. Its translation: CSARDPLGRRSEAFF.

The chain recombines TRBV6-1 with TRBJ1-1; 12 nucleotides line up with TRBD1. Germline values: CDR1 MNHNS, CDR2 SASEGT. CDR3 length: 15 residues. Germline trimming cut 6 bases from V and 3 bases from J; bases unmatched to any gene: 5. CDR3 coding DNA: TGTGCCAGCAGGCCGGGACAGGGGGCTTACACTGAAGCTTTCTTT. Translated, it gives CASRPGQGAYTEAFF.

This chain connects TRBV2 to TRBJ2-7; 7 bases align to TRBD2. This CDR3 region has 14 residues. The germline V gene has CDR1 SNHLY and CDR2 FYNNEI. V lost 11 bases, J lost 3 bases, and 13 bases stayed unmatched. Written as DNA, the CDR3 is TGTGCCGGCAAACGGCTAGCGGCGAACTACGAGCAGTACTTC. As protein: CAGKRLAANYEQYF. Full variable domain (rest looked up from reference TRBV2 and TRBJ2-7): EPEVTQTPSHQVTQMGQEVILRCVPISNHLYFYWYRQILGQKVEFLVSFYNNEISEKSEIFDDQFSVERPDGSNFTLKIRSTKLEDSAMYFCAGKRLAANYEQYFGPGTRLTVT.

The rearrangement links TRBV11-3 to TRBJ2-1; D ambiguous. The CDR3 is 13 amino acids. Germline lookup yields CDR1 SGHNT and CDR2 YENEEA. V was trimmed by 1 base and J by 10 bases, leaving 11 bases between them. The CDR3 loop reads CASSLGPAREQFF. The CDR3 coding sequence is TGTGCCAGCAGCTTAGGACCAGCCCGGGAGCAGTTCTTC.

This clonotype was seen a few times. V and J are TRBV5-5 and TRBJ1-5, with 7 bases matching TRBD1. The CDR3 loop spans 18 amino acids. Germline CDR1 SGHKS, CDR2 YYEKEE (reference sequence). With 5 bases clipped from V and 6 bases from J, the junction kept 20 bases outside the gene matches. CDR3 region: CASSSIPWEQGWPQPQHF. The CDR3 DNA is TGTGCCAGCAGTTCGATCCCCTGGGAACAGGGGTGGCCTCAGCCCCAGCATTTT.

In this sample, this clonotype turned up a few times. This chain links TRBV6-5 with TRBJ2-7; possibly TRBD1 for D (5 bases). Germline lookup yields CDR1 MNHEY and CDR2 SVGAGI. V lost 2 bases, J lost 3 bases, and 8 bases lay in between. The CDR3 extends over 13 amino acids. The CDR3 nucleotides are TGTGCCAGCAGTTACGGGGCAGGCTACGAGCAGTACTTC. Residues: CASSYGAGYEQYF.

This clonotype was counted between two and nine times. The chain is built from TRBV5-6 and TRBJ1-2; D unresolved. From germline, CDR1 is SGHDT and CDR2 YYEEEE. The CDR3 runs to 13 residues. The V gene lost 2 bases and the J gene lost 3 bases, with 8 bases spanning the gap. The DNA of the CDR3 is TGTGCCAGCAGCTTCTGGGGAGACTATGGCTACACCTTC. This sequence encodes CASSFWGDYGYTF.

In this sample, this clonotype turned up a few times. This chain connects TRBV20-1 to TRBJ2-7; D might be TRBD1 (5 bases). The CDR3 is made up of 13 amino acids. Germline loops: CDR1 DFQATT, CDR2 SNEGSKA (reference sequence). V was clipped by 3 bases and J by 4 bases, with 13 bases between them. CDR3 in DNA: TGCAGTGCTAGTGGTGACAGTCATTACGAGCAGTACTTC. Its translation: CSASGDSHYEQYF.

This clonotype appeared a few times. The V gene is TRBV7-6, the J gene TRBJ2-2; 9 bases align to TRBD2. V was pared by 7 bases and J by 7 bases, with 10 bases of the junction left unmatched. The length of the CDR3 is 15 residues. Germline V gives CDR1 SGHVS, CDR2 FNYEAQ. As DNA, the CDR3 is TGTGCCAGCACTTACCGGCTAGCGGGATTCGGGGAGCTGTTTTTT. Protein product: CASTYRLAGFGELFF.

V and J are TRBV18 and TRBJ2-3, with 7 bases fitting TRBD2. V lost 6 bases, J lost 2 bases, and 5 bases stayed unmatched. The CDR3 totals 14 residues. In germline, CDR1 is KGHSH, CDR2 LQKENI. CDR3 in amino acids: CASSRLASTDTQYF. The CDR3 DNA reads TGTGCCAGCTCCAGACTAGCTTCCACAGATACGCAGTATTTT.

This clonotype turned up a few times. This chain connects TRBV9 to TRBJ2-4; possibly TRBD2 for D (6 bases). CDR3 length equals 14 residues. With 0 bases removed from V and 8 bases from J, the gap between germline ends came to 12 bases. Germline V gene sequence: CDR1 SGDLS, CDR2 YYNGEE. DNA for the CDR3: TGTGCCAGCAGCGTAGGGAGGACTACGGACATTCAGTACTTC. This gives the protein CASSVGRTTDIQYF. Using reference TRBV9 and TRBJ2-4 for the parts outside the CDR3, the full variable domain is DSGVTQTPKHLITATGQRVTLRCSPRSGDLSVYWYQQSLDQGLQFLIQYYNGEERAKGNILERFSAQQFPDLHSELNLSSLELGDSALYFCASSVGRTTDIQYFGAGTRLSVL.

This clonotype was found a few times. This chain links TRBV5-1 with TRBJ2-5, with D maybe TRBD2 (6 bases). The CDR3 runs 12 residues. CDR1 SGHRS and CDR2 YFSETQ come from the germline V gene. V lost 3 bases and J lost 8, with 11 bases in between. CDR3 amino acids: CASSSDAGTQYF. CDR3 sequence (DNA): TGCGCCAGCAGCTCGGACGCGGGAACCCAGTACTTC.

This clonotype was observed a few times. The CDR3 sequence is CASTEGGQRKTQYF. CDR3 DNA: TGTGCCAGCACCGAAGGGGGCCAAAGGAAGACCCAGTACTTC. V gene TRBV2 combines with J gene TRBJ2-5; 7 nucleotides line up with TRBD1. The CDR3 consists of 14 residues. Germline CDR1 SNHLY, CDR2 FYNNEI. V dropped 7 bases and J dropped 6; count of bases not matched to a gene: 11.

The chain recombines TRBV4-1 with TRBJ1-1; D is unclear. CDR1 is MGHRA, CDR2 YSYEKL, per germline. The germline V and J ends were trimmed by 0 bases and 5 bases, with 10 bases remaining between them. The CDR3 extends over 14 amino acids. This chain's CDR3 is CASSQDSRVTEAFF. The DNA of the CDR3 is TGCGCCAGCAGCCAAGACTCAAGAGTTACTGAAGCTTTCTTT.

This clonotype was seen repeatedly, ten times or more. This chain connects TRBV5-6 to TRBJ2-1, with 7 positions matching TRBD2. The germline V gene has CDR1 SGHDT and CDR2 YYEEEE. V was clipped by 4 bases and J by 0 bases; unmatched bases: 16. This CDR3 contains 19 residues. The CDR3 DNA reads TGTGCCAGCAGCGGAGGAGCGGGGACCCTTCTCCGCTCCTACAATGAGCAGTTCTTC. Translated, it gives CASSGGAGTLLRSYNEQFF. The whole variable domain, remainder taken from reference TRBV5-6 and TRBJ2-1, is DAGVTQSPTHLIKTRGQQVTLRCSPKSGHDTVSWYQQALGQGPQFIFQYYEEEERQRGNFPDRFSGHQFPNYSSELNVNALLLGDSALYLCASSGGAGTLLRSYNEQFFGPGTRLTVL.

Ten or more counts support this clonotype. The rearrangement links TRBV12-3 or TRBV12-4 to TRBJ1-5; TRBD1 aligns across 8 bases. The CDR3 is made up of 14 amino acids. Losses at the gene ends were 6 bases for V and 7 bases for J; bases not matched to a gene: 8. The CDR3 region has the DNA TGTGCCAGCAGAGACGACAGGGGACGGCAGCCCCAGCATTTT. Amino acids: CASRDDRGRQPQHF.

This clonotype was seen a handful of times. V usage is TRBV7-3 and J usage is TRBJ2-2; the D gene is possibly TRBD1 (5 bases). The CDR3 contains 13 residues. The V gene's germline CDR1 is SGHTA and CDR2 FQGTGA. Trimming left V 5 bases short and J 4 bases short, with 8 bases between. The CDR3, as DNA: TGTGCCAGCAGCCCGACAGTCACCGGGGAGCTGTTTTTT. Amino acids: CASSPTVTGELFF.

The table lists this clonotype with many counts. The chain links TRBV3-1 to TRBJ1-1, with TRBD1 as a possible D gene (6 bases). CDR1 is LGHDT, CDR2 YNNKEL, per germline (reference sequence). The CDR3 runs 15 residues. The ends were cut back, 1 base at V and 3 bases at J, with 12 bases in the middle. CDR3 in amino acids: CASSQGQGIDTEAFF. CDR3 coding DNA: TGTGCCAGCAGCCAAGGGCAGGGGATCGACACTGAAGCTTTCTTT. Based on the CDR3 plus reference TRBV3-1 and TRBJ1-1, the full variable domain is DTAVSQTPKYLVTQMGNDKSIKCEQNLGHDTMYWYKQDSKKFLKIMFSYNNKELIINETVPNRFSPKSPDKAHLNLHINSLELGDSAVYFCASSQGQGIDTEAFFGQGTRLTVV.